The next 32 T cell receptor beta chains were all read from a single sample in a study of cytomegalovirus exposure and HLA in healthy donors. Sequenced by immunoSEQ multiplex PCR; TCRdb stores in-frame clones only, minus some. The repertoire holds about 330,000 clones, more than 80% seen once, with around 0.8% in the top ten. Sequencing was performed on PBMCs. The receptors come from a woman under 30 in good health and CMV-seronegative.

The V and J genes are TRBV13 and TRBJ2-3; D unresolved. Per germline, CDR1 PRHDT and CDR2 FYEKMQ (reference sequence). V dropped 5 bases and J dropped 0 bases, with 15 bases sitting between them. The CDR3 is 16 amino acids. CDR3 DNA: TGTGCCAGCAGCCGTTACAGTGGCGTGAGCACAGATACGCAGTATTTT. Translating gives CASSRYSGVSTDTQYF.

The chain has TRBV9 and TRBJ2-1, with 9 nucleotides matching TRBD2. Germline assignment: CDR1 SGDLS and CDR2 YYNGEE. V shed 3 bases, J shed 5 bases, and the junction held 6 bases outside the gene matches. The CDR3 extends over 15 amino acids. The CDR3 coding sequence is TGTGCCAGCAGCGCTCCGGGACTAGCCCACAATGAGCAGTTCTTC. Encoded protein: CASSAPGLAHNEQFF.

The V gene is TRBV10-3, the J gene TRBJ1-2; 9 bases align to TRBD1. With V trimmed by 5 bases and J by 2 bases, 3 bases remained unmatched. The length of the CDR3 is 14 residues. Germline V CDR1 and CDR2: ENHRY, SYGVKD. CDR3 nucleotides: TGTGCCATCAGTATAGGGACAGGGAACTATGGCTACACCTTC. Encoded protein: CAISIGTGNYGYTF.

The gene calls are TRBV9 and TRBJ2-1; 7 bases map to TRBD1. J lost 4 bases, V lost 0 bases, and 13 bases had no gene match. Germline values: CDR1 SGDLS, CDR2 YYNGEE. This CDR3 region has 18 residues. CDR3 coding DNA: TGTGCCAGCAGCGTAGGAATAGGGGGCGGGTCTCTATACAATGAGCAGTTCTTC. This codes for CASSVGIGGGSLYNEQFF. Based on the CDR3 plus reference TRBV9 and TRBJ2-1, the full variable domain is DSGVTQTPKHLITATGQRVTLRCSPRSGDLSVYWYQQSLDQGLQFLIQYYNGEERAKGNILERFSAQQFPDLHSELNLSSLELGDSALYFCASSVGIGGGSLYNEQFFGPGTRLTVL.

The gene calls are TRBV4-3 and TRBJ2-2, with 9 bases identical to TRBD2. J lost 10 bases, V lost 4 bases, and 7 bases had no gene match. The germline V gene has CDR1 LGHNA and CDR2 YSLEER. This CDR3 has 14 amino acids. The CDR3 bases are TGCGCCAGCAGCCCGGTAGCGGGAGTGGAGGAGCTGTTTTTT. Protein: CASSPVAGVEELFF.

This clone was seen more than once but under ten times. The chain is built from TRBV25-1 and TRBJ1-4, with D hard to call. Germline-derived CDR1 and CDR2 are MGHDK and SYGVNS. Trimming removed 0 bases from V and 0 bases from J, with 14 bases in between. CDR3 length equals 18 residues. The CDR3 here is CASSEYQSRRATNEKLFF. CDR3 nucleotides: TGTGCCAGCAGTGAATACCAATCCCGACGGGCAACTAATGAAAAACTGTTTTTT.

This chain links TRBV5-1 with TRBJ2-1; TRBD2 is a possible D gene (6 bases). The length of the CDR3 is 12 residues. The V end lost 5 bases, the J end lost 7 bases, and 10 bases lay between the germline ends. The V gene's germline CDR1 is SGHRS and CDR2 YFSETQ. CDR3 bases: TGCGCCAGCAGTACGGGAGTTAATGAGCAGTTCTTC. It specifies CASSTGVNEQFF.

This clone came up once. J is TRBJ2-7 and V is TRBV19; the D gene is possibly TRBD2 (6 bases). The CDR3 is made up of 15 amino acids. V lost 3 bases and J 3 bases, leaving 15 bases between the germline ends. Germline CDR1 is LNHDA and CDR2 is SQIVND (reference sequence). The CDR3 here is CASSINSGGVYEQYF. CDR3 sequence (DNA): TGTGCCAGTAGTATCAATAGCGGAGGGGTCTACGAGCAGTACTTC.

The chain combines TRBV6-1 with TRBJ2-2; D not resolved. CDR1 and CDR2 (germline): MNHNS, SASEGT. The V end was cut by 3 bases, the J end by 4 bases, with 9 bases between. There are 14 residues in the CDR3. The CDR3 sequence: CASSDQLITGELFF. The CDR3 region has the DNA TGTGCCAGCAGTGACCAGTTAATCACCGGGGAGCTGTTTTTT.

The V call is TRBV14, the J call TRBJ2-5; 10 bases are shared with TRBD1. V gave up 2 bases and J gave up 4 bases; unmatched junction bases: 7. The germline V gene has CDR1 SGHDN and CDR2 FVKESK. The CDR3 has 16 amino acids. CDR3 DNA: TGTGCCAGCAGCCAACCGAGACAGGGGGCGCGAGAGACCCAGTACTTC. Translating gives CASSQPRQGARETQYF.

Only one count was recorded for this clone. This chain connects TRBV5-1 to TRBJ2-3, with TRBD2 as a possible D gene (6 bases). This CDR3 comprises 16 residues. Deletions cut 2 bases from V and 1 base from J, with 14 bases between. Germline V lookup: CDR1 SGHRS, CDR2 YFSETQ. The CDR3 nucleotides are TGCGCCAGCAGCTTTCTCGGGGACTCCCGCACAGATACGCAGTATTTT. It encodes CASSFLGDSRTDTQYF. The full variable domain, in which reference TRBV5-1 and TRBJ2-3 provide the parts outside the CDR3, is KAGVTQTPRYLIKTRGQQVTLSCSPISGHRSVSWYQQTPGQGLQFLFEYFSETQRNKGNFPGRFSGRQFSNSRSEMNVSTLELGDSALYLCASSFLGDSRTDTQYFGPGTRLTVL.

V and J are TRBV20-1 and TRBJ2-1; no reliable D call. Trimming left V 1 base short and J 9 bases short, with 7 bases between. CDR1 DFQATT and CDR2 SNEGSKA come from the germline V gene (reference sequence). The CDR3 extends over 11 amino acids. CDR3 DNA sequence: TGCAGTGCTAGAGTGACGGGTGAGCAGTTCTTC. Protein product: CSARVTGEQFF.

This chain links TRBV5-4 with TRBJ1-2; possibly TRBD1 for D (6 bases). The CDR3 contains 15 residues. Per germline, CDR1 SGHNT and CDR2 YYREEE (reference sequence). Trimming left V 0 bases short and J 7 bases short, with 16 bases between. The CDR3 is CASSLGLQGSAGYTF. For the CDR3, the DNA is TGTGCCAGCAGCTTGGGGCTCCAGGGGAGTGCTGGCTACACCTTC.

V is TRBV29-1 and J is TRBJ2-7; 10 bases align to TRBD2. This CDR3 is built from 14 residues. J gave up 3 bases and V 4 bases, and 6 bases lay outside the gene matches. From germline, CDR1 is SQVTM and CDR2 ANQGSEA. CDR3 amino acids: CSVARLAGSYEQYF. The DNA of the CDR3 is TGCAGCGTTGCGCGACTAGCGGGCAGCTACGAGCAGTACTTC.

This chain links TRBV5-8 with TRBJ1-5; possible D gene TRBD1, 5 bases. V gave up 1 base and J gave up 6 bases, with 14 bases separating them. Germline V gene lookup returns CDR1 SGHTS and CDR2 YDEGEE. There are 15 residues in the CDR3. CDR3 DNA: TGTGCCAGCAGCTTGAAAAGGGGCAACGCTCAGCCCCAGCATTTT. Its protein is CASSLKRGNAQPQHF.

The chain links TRBV6-5 to TRBJ1-3; TRBD1 agrees at 7 bases. In germline, CDR1 is MNHEY, CDR2 SVGAGI. CDR3 length: 15 amino acids. The ends lost 8 bases at V and 4 bases at J; junction bases unmatched: 11. The CDR3 reads CASARQGSSGNTIYF. The CDR3 DNA reads as TGTGCCAGCGCTCGACAGGGTTCATCCGGAAACACCATATATTTT.

The V and J genes are TRBV7-2 and TRBJ1-2, with D unclear. CDR3 length: 13 residues. Germline values: CDR1 SGHTA, CDR2 FQGNSA. V lost 5 bases to trimming and J lost 8 bases, with 15 bases between them. The CDR3 loop is CASSPRRDEGYTF. DNA for the CDR3: TGTGCCAGCAGCCCCAGGAGGGATGAGGGCTACACCTTC.

The V call is TRBV27, the J call TRBJ2-1, with D unresolved. The V gene lost 5 bases and the J gene lost 0 bases, with 14 bases spanning the gap. The CDR3 runs to 16 residues. Per the germline V gene, CDR1 is MNHEY and CDR2 is SMNVEV (reference sequence). CDR3 amino acids: CASSPRDRSSYNEQFF. Written as DNA, the CDR3 is TGTGCCAGCAGTCCCAGAGATCGGAGCTCCTACAATGAGCAGTTCTTC.

This chain connects TRBV9 to TRBJ2-2; 14 bases match TRBD2. Germline V lookup: CDR1 SGDLS, CDR2 YYNGEE. The length of the CDR3 is 17 residues. V shed 0 bases and J 3 bases; nucleotides not matched to a gene: 1. This chain's CDR3 is CASSVGTSGGYTGELFF. CDR3 nucleotide sequence: TGTGCCAGCAGCGTAGGGACTAGCGGGGGGTACACCGGGGAGCTGTTTTTT. Using reference TRBV9 and TRBJ2-2 for the parts outside the CDR3, the full variable domain is DSGVTQTPKHLITATGQRVTLRCSPRSGDLSVYWYQQSLDQGLQFLIQYYNGEERAKGNILERFSAQQFPDLHSELNLSSLELGDSALYFCASSVGTSGGYTGELFFGEGSRLTVL.

The chain joins TRBV5-1 to TRBJ2-7; 7 positions match TRBD2. The CDR3 extends over 16 amino acids. Germline V gene sequence: CDR1 SGHRS, CDR2 YFSETQ. Trimming removed 4 bases from V and 0 bases from J; junction bases left unmatched: 10. CDR3 nucleotide sequence: TGCGCCAGCAGCCCTCCCCTAGCGGCAAGCTCCTACGAGCAGTACTTC. Translating it yields CASSPPLAASSYEQYF.

This chain joins TRBV11-3 and TRBJ2-1, with 8 bases that match TRBD1. V lost 1 base, J lost 4 bases, and 6 bases stayed unmatched. Germline V CDR1 and CDR2: SGHNT, YENEEA. There are 16 residues in the CDR3. CDR3 DNA: TGTGCCAGCAGCTTAGTAGCAGGGGGCGGATACAATGAGCAGTTCTTC. It codes for CASSLVAGGGYNEQFF. The full variable domain, completed using reference TRBV11-3 and TRBJ2-1, is EAGVVQSPRYKIIEKKQPVAFWCNPISGHNTLYWYLQNLGQGPELLIRYENEEAVDDSQLPKDRFSAERLKGVDSTLKIQPAELGDSAVYLCASSLVAGGGYNEQFFGPGTRLTVL.

This chain connects TRBV28 to TRBJ1-1; the match to TRBD1 covers 8 bases. This CDR3 spans 15 amino acids. The ends lost 0 bases at V and 1 base at J; junction bases unmatched: 1. CDR1 and CDR2 (germline): MDHEN, SYDVKM. The CDR3 region has the DNA TGTGCCAGCAGTTTATGGGGACAGGAGAACACTGAAGCTTTCTTT. This codes for CASSLWGQENTEAFF.

The chain recombines TRBV4-2 with TRBJ2-5; D might be TRBD1 (6 bases). The CDR3 length is 14 residues. The germline gives CDR1 LGHNA, CDR2 YNFKEQ. Trimming removed 3 bases from V and 2 bases from J, with 10 bases in between. In nucleotides, the CDR3 is TGTGCCAGCAGCCACCAGACAGGTCAAGAGACCCAGTACTTC. Encoded protein: CASSHQTGQETQYF.

The rearrangement links TRBV5-6 to TRBJ1-1; 11 nucleotides agree with TRBD1. Germline V gene data show CDR1 as SGHDT and CDR2 as YYEEEE. The CDR3 covers 14 residues. The junction had 3 bases not matched to a gene; V was cut back by 2 bases and J by 6 bases. As DNA, the CDR3 is TGTGCCAGCAGCTTCGGACAGGGGGCGGCTGAAGCTTTCTTT. Translating it yields CASSFGQGAAEAFF.

The chain uses TRBV28 and TRBJ1-2, with D possibly matching TRBD1 (5 bases). Germline lookup yields CDR1 MDHEN and CDR2 SYDVKM. V gave up 6 bases and J gave up 6 bases, with 17 bases separating them. The CDR3 is 14 amino acids. The CDR3 is CASRGSGQTNGYTF. CDR3 in DNA: TGTGCCAGCAGGGGGTCCGGACAAACCAATGGCTACACCTTC.

V usage is TRBV18 and J usage is TRBJ2-3; 9 nucleotides line up with TRBD1. There are 15 residues in the CDR3. Germline V lookup: CDR1 KGHSH, CDR2 LQKENI. Trimming took 3 bases from V and 6 from J; bases not matched to a gene: 7. DNA for the CDR3: TGTGCCAGCTCACCCCCGGGACAGGGTGCCGATACGCAGTATTTT. This translates into CASSPPGQGADTQYF. The variable domain in full, with the rest retrieved from reference TRBV18 and TRBJ2-3, is NAGVMQNPRHLVRRRGQEARLRCSPMKGHSHVYWYRQLPEEGLKFMVYLQKENIIDESGMPKERFSAEFPKEGPSILRIQQVVRGDSAAYFCASSPPGQGADTQYFGPGTRLTVL.

V is TRBV6-6 and J is TRBJ2-7; 7 bases agree with TRBD2. The CDR3 is made up of 13 amino acids. From germline, CDR1 is MNHNY and CDR2 SVGAGI (reference sequence). Germline trimming cut 6 bases from V and 1 base from J; bases unmatched to any gene: 3. For the CDR3, the DNA is TGTGCCAGCAGGGGGGGGGTGTCCTACGAGCAGTACTTC. This gives the protein CASRGGVSYEQYF.

This chain joins TRBV9 and TRBJ1-1; D is unresolved. V dropped 0 bases and J dropped 0 bases, with 9 bases sitting between them. The germline gives CDR1 SGDLS, CDR2 YYNGEE. The CDR3 covers 15 residues. CDR3 region: CASSVGAHLNTEAFF. The DNA for the CDR3 is TGTGCCAGCAGCGTAGGGGCACACTTGAACACTGAAGCTTTCTTT.

V usage is TRBV7-2 and J usage is TRBJ2-1; 9 bases agree with TRBD2. With 6 bases clipped from V and 4 bases from J, the junction kept 13 bases outside the gene matches. The CDR3 has 17 residues. Germline V gene lookup returns CDR1 SGHTA and CDR2 FQGNSA. The CDR3: CASRSRPGLADYNEQFF. CDR3 nucleotides: TGTGCCAGCAGATCCCGGCCGGGACTAGCAGATTACAATGAGCAGTTCTTC.

V is TRBV10-3 and J is TRBJ2-1, with TRBD2 matching over 10 bases. Trimming removed 0 bases from V and 0 bases from J; junction bases left unmatched: 5. Looked up from germline, CDR1 is ENHRY and CDR2 is SYGVKD. The CDR3 is made up of 18 amino acids. The CDR3 DNA reads as TGTGCCATCAGTGAGTCGGGGACTAGCGCCTACTCCTACAATGAGCAGTTCTTC. Protein product: CAISESGTSAYSYNEQFF.

This clone was observed a handful of times. The rearrangement joins TRBV4-1 to TRBJ2-7, with 12 bases lining up with TRBD2. The V and J ends lost 8 bases and 2 bases, in that order; junction bases with no gene match: 4. Germline V gene lookup returns CDR1 MGHRA and CDR2 YSYEKL. The CDR3 extends over 14 amino acids. The CDR3 here is CASRGLAGPYEQYF. Here the CDR3 DNA reads TGCGCCAGCCGCGGACTAGCGGGACCCTACGAGCAGTACTTC.

This clone was recorded only once. Here the CDR3 DNA reads TGTGCCAGCAGCCTCCCACTGACAGGGGACGTAAGCTCTGGGGCCAACGTCCTGACTTTC. It is translated as CASSLPLTGDVSSGANVLTF. The chain recombines TRBV21-1 with TRBJ2-6; TRBD1 is the table's D call, not checked against the DNA. TRBV21-1 is marked as a pseudogene. This CDR3 is 20 amino acids long.